The 28 T cell receptor beta chains below all came from one sample that was sequenced in a study of patients and donors after allogeneic stem cell transplantation (dated by TCRdb to 2020 to 2022). The method behind the library was RT-PCR. The reads were generated on a NextSeq 550. The public reads were reprocessed in TCRdb via fastp at Q25 and MiXCR, keeping in-frame beta chains. For every CDR3 protein sequence, its rows merge into one entry that carries the most common genes and DNA. Recorded for this sample are about 960,000 distinct CDR3 sequences; roughly 18% of them occurred a single time. About 6% of the sample is held by the ten biggest clonotypes. The sequenced sample consisted of blood, either unsorted or a sorted T cell fraction (not recorded which). Receptors were obtained from a human donor who was either an allogeneic HSCT recipient or a stem cell or donor lymphocyte infusion donor (not recorded which). It is not recorded whose cells these are; they may come from a transplant donor.

CDR3 sequence reads: CASSLSRGRADGYTF. CDR3 sequence (DNA): TGTGCCAGCAGTTTATCCCGGGGGCGTGCGGATGGCTACACCTTC. The rearrangement joins TRBV27 to TRBJ1-2, with D maybe TRBD1 (6 bases). CDR1 and CDR2 from the germline V gene are MNHEY and SMNVEV (reference sequence). There are 15 residues in the CDR3. V lost 0 bases and J lost 6, with 14 bases in between.

J is TRBJ1-5 and V is TRBV2; D is undetermined. CDR1 SNHLY and CDR2 FYNNEI come from the germline V gene. Trimming cost V 7 bases and J 0 bases, with 10 bases left between them. This CDR3 is built from 14 residues. Here the CDR3 reads CASIESDSNQPQHF. CDR3 coding DNA: TGTGCCAGCATAGAGAGCGATAGCAATCAGCCCCAGCATTTT.

The chain couples TRBV3-1 to TRBJ2-3, with 9 bases aligning to TRBD1. CDR3 length equals 16 residues. Germline CDR1 is LGHDT and CDR2 is YNNKEL (reference sequence). V was pared by 3 bases and J by 2 bases, with 6 bases of the junction left unmatched. The CDR3 coding sequence is TGTGCCAGCAGCCATACGGGGACAGGGAACACAGATACGCAGTATTTT. Translated, it gives CASSHTGTGNTDTQYF.

The genes are TRBV12-3 or TRBV12-4 and TRBJ2-6, with D possibly being TRBD2 (5 bases). V shed 8 bases and J shed 2 bases, with 19 bases lying between them. The CDR3 consists of 17 residues. The CDR3 nucleotides read TGTGCCAGCGCTTCTTCGGGAAGATTTGCTGGGGCCAACGTCCTGACTTTC. Residues: CASASSGRFAGANVLTF.

Only a few counts were recorded for this clonotype. CDR3 sequence reads: CASSRLPRLLWGNTIYF. CDR3 coding DNA: TGTGCCAGCAGCAGATTGCCAAGACTACTTTGGGGAAACACCATATATTTT. The chain combines TRBV21-1 with TRBJ1-3. TRBV21-1 is tagged as a pseudogene. This CDR3 is 17 amino acids long.

This clonotype has just a few counts. This chain links TRBV12-3 or TRBV12-4 with TRBJ1-1, with D perhaps TRBD1 (5 bases). Trimming took off 2 bases at V and 7 bases at J, with 11 bases between the two ends. The CDR3 covers 13 residues. CDR3 sequence reads: CASSLRQTIEAFF. CDR3 nucleotides: TGTGCCAGCAGTTTACGACAGACGATTGAAGCTTTCTTT.

This clonotype was detected a few times. The genes are TRBV6-5 and TRBJ2-3; perhaps TRBD1 as D (5 bases). The CDR3 totals 16 residues. Germline V gives CDR1 MNHEY, CDR2 SVGAGI. Trimming stripped 0 bases from V and 4 bases from J, with 14 bases between. Here the CDR3 DNA reads TGTGCCAGCAGTTACTCGCAGGGTGGAAAGGCAGATACGCAGTATTTT. Amino acids: CASSYSQGGKADTQYF.

The chain links TRBV5-1 to TRBJ2-5; TRBD1 or TRBD2 may be the D gene (6 bases each). The CDR3 contains 15 residues. Germline CDR1 SGHRS, CDR2 YFSETQ. Trimming left V 4 bases short and J 4 bases short, with 17 bases between. The CDR3 region has the DNA TGCGCCAGCAGCCCCGGTGGGGGGCGCGGAGAGACCCAGTACTTC. Translating it yields CASSPGGGRGETQYF.

This clonotype was seen ten or more times. The rearrangement uses TRBV27 and TRBJ1-5, with 9 nucleotides matching TRBD1. Germline CDR1 MNHEY, CDR2 SMNVEV (reference sequence). CDR3 length: 15 amino acids. The J segment lost 3 bases and the V segment lost 4 bases, leaving 4 bases of the junction unmatched. CDR3 nucleotide sequence: TGTGCCAGCAGTTGGACAGGGGCATACAATCAGCCCCAGCATTTT. It specifies CASSWTGAYNQPQHF.

The chain combines TRBV20-1 with TRBJ2-1; 7 positions match TRBD1. With V trimmed by 0 bases and J by 0 bases, 5 bases remained unmatched. Germline V gives CDR1 DFQATT, CDR2 SNEGSKA (reference sequence). This CDR3 has 16 residues. The CDR3 DNA sequence: TGCAGTGCTAGAGAAGCAGGGGGAGACTCCTACAATGAGCAGTTCTTC. It translates to CSAREAGGDSYNEQFF.

Only a few counts were recorded for this clonotype. The chain recombines TRBV6-2 or TRBV6-3 with TRBJ2-7; 9 nucleotides align to TRBD1. The CDR3 runs 14 residues. Germline lookup yields CDR1 MNHEY and CDR2 SVGEGT. The ends lost 0 bases at V and 5 bases at J; junction bases unmatched: 2. The CDR3 reads CASSYSGTGNEQYF. The CDR3 region has the DNA TGTGCCAGCAGTTACTCCGGGACAGGGAACGAGCAGTACTTC.

The table lists this clonotype with a few counts. V gene TRBV4-1 combines with J gene TRBJ1-3; D not resolved. The CDR3 runs 15 residues. Germline V gives CDR1 MGHRA, CDR2 YSYEKL. With 0 bases removed from V and 3 bases from J, the gap between germline ends came to 9 bases. CDR3 sequence reads: CASSQDTVGGNTIYF. In DNA form, the CDR3 reads TGCGCCAGCAGCCAAGACACAGTGGGTGGAAACACCATATATTTT.

This clonotype showed up just a few times. The chain carries TRBV9 and TRBJ2-1; D might be TRBD2 (5 bases). V was clipped by 3 bases and J by 5 bases, with 15 bases between them. There are 15 residues in the CDR3. Looked up from germline, CDR1 is SGDLS and CDR2 is YYNGEE. CDR3 loop: CASSARAETNNEQFF. CDR3 nucleotide sequence: TGTGCCAGCAGCGCGCGGGCGGAGACCAACAATGAGCAGTTCTTC. The whole variable domain, filled in from reference TRBV9 and TRBJ2-1, reads DSGVTQTPKHLITATGQRVTLRCSPRSGDLSVYWYQQSLDQGLQFLIQYYNGEERAKGNILERFSAQQFPDLHSELNLSSLELGDSALYFCASSARAETNNEQFFGPGTRLTVL.

The CDR3 DNA reads as TGTGCCAGCAGTTACTGGAGCTACTATGGCTACACCTTC. Amino acids: CASSYWSYYGYTF. This rearrangement joins TRBV6-5 to TRBJ1-2, with D unresolved. Germline V gives CDR1 MNHEY, CDR2 SVGAGI. The V end was cut by 1 base, the J end by 3 bases, with 6 bases between. There are 13 residues in the CDR3.

The V gene is TRBV9, the J gene TRBJ2-7, with D hard to call. V lost 0 bases, J lost 1 base, and 14 bases lay in between. The CDR3 loop spans 16 amino acids. Germline CDR1 reads SGDLS; CDR2 reads YYNGEE. The CDR3 region has the DNA TGTGCCAGCAGCGTAGAGGACGGGCCGGTATCCTACGAGCAGTACTTC. It translates to CASSVEDGPVSYEQYF.

The table lists this clonotype with a few counts. V and J are TRBV24-1 and TRBJ2-3; a possible D gene is TRBD1 (5 bases). Germline V gene lookup returns CDR1 KGHDR and CDR2 SFDVKD. The CDR3 loop spans 17 amino acids. The germline V and J ends were trimmed by 4 bases and 3 bases, with 19 bases remaining between them. The CDR3 nucleotides read TGTGCCACCAGTGAGGCCCAGGACACCTGGGGTACAGATACGCAGTATTTT. Translation gives CATSEAQDTWGTDTQYF.

This clonotype was seen a handful of times. The V call is TRBV5-1, the J call TRBJ2-1; no reliable D call. The germline V gene encodes CDR1 SGHRS and CDR2 YFSETQ. V lost 3 bases and J lost 3, with 16 bases in between. The CDR3 runs 16 residues. This chain's CDR3 is CASSSSDLRSYNEQFF. The CDR3 nucleotides read TGCGCCAGCAGCTCATCGGACCTCCGGAGCTACAATGAGCAGTTCTTC.

This clonotype was seen more than once but under ten times. The J gene is TRBJ1-1, the V gene TRBV27; possibly TRBD1 for D (5 bases). Germline assignment: CDR1 MNHEY and CDR2 SMNVEV (reference sequence). V was cut by 6 bases and J by 6 bases, with 14 bases left in between. CDR3 length: 13 residues. CDR3 DNA: TGTGCCAGCAGCCTTTACGGGGGGTCTGAAGCTTTCTTT. Encoded protein: CASSLYGGSEAFF.

This clonotype was observed once. This chain links TRBV25-1 with TRBJ2-7; 7 bases align to TRBD1. This CDR3 comprises 14 residues. V lost 0 bases, J lost 4 bases, and 3 bases stayed unmatched. CDR1 and CDR2 (germline): MGHDK, SYGVNS. In nucleotides, the CDR3 is TGTGCCAGCAGTGAATATAACAGGGGTTACGAGCAGTACTTC. It encodes CASSEYNRGYEQYF.

The chain carries TRBV12-3 or TRBV12-4 and TRBJ2-1; D may be TRBD2 (5 bases). Trimming shortened V by 2 bases and J by 4 bases, and 9 bases separated the two germline ends. The CDR3 covers 14 residues. CDR3 bases: TGTGCCAGCAGTTTACCCAGCGGTTACAATGAGCAGTTCTTC. This codes for CASSLPSGYNEQFF.

The chain links TRBV10-3 to TRBJ2-5; D may be TRBD1 or TRBD2 (6 bases each). Germline CDR1 reads ENHRY; CDR2 reads SYGVKD. The CDR3 has 14 amino acids. The germline V and J ends were trimmed by 5 bases and 4 bases, with 14 bases remaining between them. As DNA, the CDR3 is TGTGCCATCAGTCGCCCGGGGGCAGGAGAGACCCAGTACTTC. It yields the protein CAISRPGAGETQYF.

The V call is TRBV5-5, the J call TRBJ2-3; 7 positions match TRBD2. The germline gives CDR1 SGHKS, CDR2 YYEKEE (reference sequence). The junction had 3 bases not matched to a gene; V was cut back by 0 bases and J by 2 bases. The CDR3 length is 15 residues. CDR3 protein: CASSLVQRDTDTQYF. The CDR3 bases are TGTGCCAGCAGCTTGGTCCAGCGGGACACAGATACGCAGTATTTT.

This clonotype was counted only a few times. The chain couples TRBV12-3 or TRBV12-4 to TRBJ1-2; D is undetermined. V lost 3 bases to trimming and J lost 7 bases, with 21 bases between them. CDR3 length: 16 amino acids. CDR3 bases: TGTGCCAGCAGTTTTAGTCCGAATCCACTTGAGGCTGGCTACACCTTC. It yields the protein CASSFSPNPLEAGYTF.

This clonotype has a handful of counts. The genes are TRBV12-3 or TRBV12-4 and TRBJ2-5; TRBD2 aligns across 12 bases. There are 14 residues in the CDR3. V lost 8 bases and J lost 5; bases outside the gene matches: 6. The CDR3: CASLASGGGETQYF. The DNA for the CDR3 is TGTGCCAGCCTAGCTAGCGGGGGGGGGGAGACCCAGTACTTC.

The genes are TRBV5-6 and TRBJ1-2; 9 bases agree with TRBD1. The CDR3 consists of 13 residues. The trim removed 5 bases at V and 8 bases at J, leaving 7 bases unmatched. Germline lookup yields CDR1 SGHDT and CDR2 YYEEEE. In DNA form, the CDR3 reads TGTGCCAGCAGACAGTGGGACAGGGACGGCTACACCTTC. It is translated as CASRQWDRDGYTF.

This clonotype was recorded a few times. The V and J genes are TRBV2 and TRBJ1-1; maybe TRBD1 (5 bases). This CDR3 comprises 14 residues. Trimming removed 6 bases from V and 1 base from J, with 12 bases in between. The germline gives CDR1 SNHLY, CDR2 FYNNEI. The DNA of the CDR3 is TGTGCCAGCAGGGTTGACAGAGCGAACACTGAAGCTTTCTTT. This encodes CASRVDRANTEAFF.

This clonotype was observed many times. This CDR3 reads CSVEAERGRAETQYF. As DNA, the CDR3 is TGCAGCGTTGAAGCCGAAAGGGGAAGGGCGGAGACCCAGTACTTC. This chain links TRBV29-1 with TRBJ2-5; D might be TRBD1 (5 bases). The germline CDR1 and CDR2 sequences are SQVTM and ANQGSEA. V lost 1 base and J 5 bases, leaving 17 bases between the germline ends. This CDR3 has 15 residues.

This clonotype showed up just a few times. V usage is TRBV20-1 and J usage is TRBJ2-1; 8 nucleotides agree with TRBD2. The V gene end was trimmed by 0 bases and the J gene end by 4 bases; junction bases not matched to a gene: 5. Germline V gives CDR1 DFQATT, CDR2 SNEGSKA (reference sequence). There are 15 residues in the CDR3. The CDR3 nucleotides are TGCAGTGCTAGAGATCTGGCTAGCGGGTACAATGAGCAGTTCTTC. Protein sequence: CSARDLASGYNEQFF.